Below, one T cell receptor (beta chain) is given with its context. Its antigen remains unidentified. The record originates from a study of radiotherapy plus CTLA-4 blockade in lung cancer. The overall study: Under 20% of patients responded objectively, and about 30% achieved disease control. Regarding the study as a whole: There was expansion of tumor-derived TCR clones in blood after radiotherapy plus ipilimumab.

Focal radiation plus CTLA-4 blockade with ipilimumab was administered to patients who had chemo-refractory metastatic non-small-cell lung cancer. TCRdb keeps only in-frame clones here, not all; method: immunoSEQ multiplex PCR. The table shows 55,000 or so clones, with around four fifths occurring only once. The CDR3 totals 13 residues. V lost 5 bases and J lost 2, with 7 bases in between. CDR1 and CDR2 (germline): MRHNA, SNTAGT. The sample consisted of peripheral blood, taken from a patient treated with radiotherapy plus ipilimumab. The V and J genes are TRBV6-4 and TRBJ2-1; a weak D match, TRBD2 (6 bases). This TCR was recovered from a human donor with non-small cell lung cancer whose response to radiotherapy plus ipilimumab could not be evaluated. CDR3 loop: CASSREPYNEQFF. In DNA, the CDR3 is TGTGCCAGCAGTCGGGAGCCCTACAATGAGCAGTTCTTC.